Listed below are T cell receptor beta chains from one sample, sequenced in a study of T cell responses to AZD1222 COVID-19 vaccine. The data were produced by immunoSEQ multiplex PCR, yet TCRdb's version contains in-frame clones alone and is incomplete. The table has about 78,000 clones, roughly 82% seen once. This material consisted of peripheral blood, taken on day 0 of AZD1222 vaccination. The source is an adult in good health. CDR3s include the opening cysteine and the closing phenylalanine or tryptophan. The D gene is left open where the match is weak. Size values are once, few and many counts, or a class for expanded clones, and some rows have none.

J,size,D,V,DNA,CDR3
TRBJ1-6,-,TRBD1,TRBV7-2,TGTGCCAGCAGCTTAGCGGGACAGAATTCACCCCTCCACTTT,CASSLAGQNSPLHF
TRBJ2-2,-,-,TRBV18,TGTGCCAGCTCACCACCGGGGGTCACGAGCACCGGGGAGCTGTTTTTT,CASSPPGVTSTGELFF
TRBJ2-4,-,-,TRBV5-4,TGTGCCAGCAGCTTGACGGGTATAGGGAGCATGGCCAAAAACATTCAGTACTTC,CASSLTGIGSMAKNIQYF
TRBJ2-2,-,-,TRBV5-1,TGCGCCAGCAGCTTGGCCGACCTCCTGGGAGCCGGGGAGCTGTTTTTT,CASSLADLLGAGELFF
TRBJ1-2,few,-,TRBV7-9,TGTGCCAGCAGCTTAGATGTCAGTTCCTATGGCTACACCTTC,CASSLDVSSYGYTF
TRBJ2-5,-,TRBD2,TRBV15,TGTGCCACCAGCAGAGACCTAGCGGGAGAAGAGACCCAGTACTTC,CATSRDLAGEETQYF
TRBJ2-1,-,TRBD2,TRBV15,TGTGCCACCAGCAGAGAGTTGGGAGACTGGGGGGGTGGCGGGTCGAGGGAGCAGTTCTTC,CATSRELGDWGGGGSREQFF
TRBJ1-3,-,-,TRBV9,TGTGCCAGCAGCGGTCTTCCGGGGTCACACTCTGGAAACACCATATATTTT,CASSGLPGSHSGNTIYF
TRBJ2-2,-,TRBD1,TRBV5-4,TGTGCCAGCAGCCTAGGGGGCAGCAGGGTCGCCGGGGAGCTGTTTTTT,CASSLGGSRVAGELFF
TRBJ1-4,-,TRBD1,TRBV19,TGTGCCAGTAGAAAGGGGTGGCAGGGGGCCTTCACTAATGAAAAACTGTTTTTT,CASRKGWQGAFTNEKLFF
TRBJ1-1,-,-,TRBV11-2,TGTGCCAGCAGCTTAGTCCGGGGGGGGACCACTGAAGCTTTCTTT,CASSLVRGGTTEAFF